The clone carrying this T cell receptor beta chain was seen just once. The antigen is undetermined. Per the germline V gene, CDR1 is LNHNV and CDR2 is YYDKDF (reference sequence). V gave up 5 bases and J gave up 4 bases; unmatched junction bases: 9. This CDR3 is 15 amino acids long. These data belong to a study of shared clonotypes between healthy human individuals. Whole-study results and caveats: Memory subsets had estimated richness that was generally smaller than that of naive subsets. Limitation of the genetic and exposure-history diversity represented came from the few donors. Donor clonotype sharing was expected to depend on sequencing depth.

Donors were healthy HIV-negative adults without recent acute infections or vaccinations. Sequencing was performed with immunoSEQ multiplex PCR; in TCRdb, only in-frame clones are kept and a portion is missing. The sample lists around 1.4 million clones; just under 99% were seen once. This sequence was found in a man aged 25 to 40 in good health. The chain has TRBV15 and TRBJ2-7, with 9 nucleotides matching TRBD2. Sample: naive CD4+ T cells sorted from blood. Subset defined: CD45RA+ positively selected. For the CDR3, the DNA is TGTGCCACCAGCGGAACCGGGACTAGCAGGTACGAGCAGTACTTC. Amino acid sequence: CATSGTGTSRYEQYF.